This is a list of T cell receptor beta chains from one sample in a study of early T cells in non-severe SARS-CoV-2 infection. MiXCR, applied by TCRdb to the 5' RACE reads, yields one record per CDR3 protein. The sample shows approximately 62,000 distinct CDR3 sequences, roughly an eighth of them seen only once. The source material was whole blood. These receptors came from an adult who was a healthcare worker with PCR-confirmed SARS-CoV-2 infection or an uninfected control (not recorded which). Each CDR3 is given with its conserved first and last residue.

J gene,V gene,CDR3 length,CDR3 protein
TRBJ2-2,TRBV27,14,CASSLYDRAGELFF
TRBJ2-4,TRBV27,14,CASSSGQGGNIQYF
TRBJ1-1,TRBV6-2/TRBV6-3,19,CASSYSLPVLLGADTEAFF
TRBJ2-3,TRBV5-1,15,CASSPGLAGTDTQYF
TRBJ1-1,TRBV28,16,CASSSTGGDVNTEAFF
TRBJ2-4,TRBV29-1,12,CSGRWAKNIQYF
TRBJ2-2,TRBV11-2,17,CASSLDGRTSGTGELFF
TRBJ1-4,TRBV7-9,14,CASSHGQGWEKLFF
TRBJ2-3,TRBV30,15,CAWSVLADSTDTQYF
TRBJ1-4,TRBV4-1,15,CASSQARGTNEKLFF
TRBJ1-5,TRBV12-3/TRBV12-4,14,CASTGSAPGQPQHF
TRBJ1-3,TRBV12-3/TRBV12-4,15,CASSHTRISGNTIYF
TRBJ1-4,TRBV7-9,15,CASSSPGATNEKLFF
TRBJ2-1,TRBV12-3/TRBV12-4,12,CASRPGLNEQFF
TRBJ1-2,TRBV30,12,CAWSVLGGGYTF
TRBJ1-2,TRBV6-5,15,CASSYSSIQVFGYTF
TRBJ1-2,TRBV29-1,14,CSVSSGQALMGYTF
TRBJ2-1,TRBV11-2,12,CASSPIYNEQFF
TRBJ1-5,TRBV6-6,16,CASSLFGQGNYQPQHF
TRBJ1-6,TRBV7-9,14,CASSLGEYNSPLHF
TRBJ1-2,TRBV28,13,CASSVRTNYGYTF
TRBJ1-6,TRBV18,16,CASSPQRQQNNSPLHF
TRBJ2-1,TRBV28,14,CATGGPSSYNEQFF
TRBJ2-1,TRBV10-2,17,CASSDLAGTSGINEQFF
TRBJ1-5,TRBV6-2/TRBV6-3,15,CASSYLRTGAQPQHF
TRBJ2-5,TRBV5-1,12,CASQQGAETQYF
TRBJ2-1,TRBV20-1,14,CSASPAGGYNEQFF
TRBJ2-2,TRBV12-3/TRBV12-4,14,CATAGTGMVGELFF
TRBJ2-1,TRBV24-1,17,CATSAPVGPSSYNEQFF
TRBJ1-1,TRBV6-1,15,CASRPMWTGATEAFF
TRBJ2-1,TRBV7-2,17,CASSLVPSGGFPNEQFF